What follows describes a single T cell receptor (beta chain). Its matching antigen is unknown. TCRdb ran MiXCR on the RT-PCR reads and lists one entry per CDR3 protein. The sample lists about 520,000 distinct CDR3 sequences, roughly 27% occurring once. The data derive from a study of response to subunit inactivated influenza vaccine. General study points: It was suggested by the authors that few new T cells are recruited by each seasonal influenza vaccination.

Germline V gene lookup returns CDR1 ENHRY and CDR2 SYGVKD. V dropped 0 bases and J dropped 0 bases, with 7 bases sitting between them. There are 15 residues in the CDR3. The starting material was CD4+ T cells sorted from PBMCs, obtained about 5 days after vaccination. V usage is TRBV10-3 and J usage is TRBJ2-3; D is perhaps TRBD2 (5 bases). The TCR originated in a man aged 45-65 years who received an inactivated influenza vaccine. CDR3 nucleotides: TGTGCCATCAGTGAGTCGCGCGGGAGCACAGATACGCAGTATTTT. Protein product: CAISESRGSTDTQYF.